This T cell receptor beta chain was documented in a study of regulatory T cells in long-lasting Graves disease. Arm-PCR of CDR3 regions and iRepertoire HTBI primers were used to build TCR beta libraries. TCRdb passed the multiplex PCR reads through MiXCR, listing each CDR3 protein once. The table shows a few hundred thousand distinct CDR3 sequences, with less than 30% occurring only once. Germline CDR1 is SEHNR and CDR2 is FQNEAQ (reference sequence). Germline trimming cut 2 bases from V and 8 bases from J; bases unmatched to any gene: 11. The CDR3 covers 16 residues. Indicated time point: persistent/refractory GD, antithyroid drugs over 5 years with positive TRAb. Generation of the TCR library employed RNA extracted from PBMCs.

Sequencing was performed on peripheral blood mononuclear cells (PBMCs), taken when the disease was refractory, from a patient treated with antithyroid drugs. J is TRBJ2-1 and V is TRBV7-9; TRBD2 agrees at 8 bases. This TCR came from a woman aged 40 to 50 with Graves disease. In DNA form, the CDR3 reads TGTGCCAGCAGCTTAACGGGAGGGGGGTTTGAAGATGAGCAGTTCTTC. Translating it yields CASSLTGGGFEDEQFF.